This TCR beta chain appears in the sequencing data of a study of lymphopenia after photon versus proton radiotherapy (dated by TCRdb to the late 2010s). Regarding the research as a whole: In patients with gastrointestinal tumors who developed high-grade lymphopenia, the study compared the immunological effects of photon radiation therapy with those of proton radiation therapy. A cohort of some 19 patients with gastrointestinal tumors who received either photon or proton therapy and subsequently developed lymphopenia was included. The study was designed to characterize how the impact on the immune system differs between the two radiation modalities.

Study-level results and caveats: Across the cohort, among patients who died, a greater drop in TCR diversity after the nadir was inversely correlated with overall survival time. Once the lymphocyte count had reached its nadir, the repertoires of photon-treated patients showed oligoclonal expansion, particularly of CD8+ Temra cells, and this expansion drove the decline in diversity. During treatment, patients who received proton therapy stayed relatively stable, whereas patients who received photon therapy lost naive T cells and TCR diversity and gained effector/memory populations. The survival association was examined only in patients who died, and the authors described better survival with proton therapy as a possibility, not as a demonstrated result.

Remarks on this clone: Its antigen remains unidentified. Base qualities are missing; no much larger clone stands one base away.

The CDR3 spans 14 residues, from the cysteine through the phenylalanine. Just CDR3 DNA is preserved here, 42 bases in frame from base 1. The germline V gene sets CDR1 to SNHLY and CDR2 to FYNNEI. A distance of 12 bases separates the germline ends of V and J, which lose 8 bases and 1 base respectively. Library generation was performed with the immunoSEQ multiplex PCR assay. T cell repertoires were profiled by deep sequencing of rearranged TCR beta loci, alongside multiparametric flow cytometry. Drawn from immuneACCESS, this table holds only the in-frame rearrangements with V and J called that TCRdb kept. Clones are partly lost; checked studies trace under half to an unresolved V gene and leave the rest unexplained. The table for this sample lists some 30,000 clones; approximately 86% of them were counted only once. Approximately 50% of the sample belongs to the ten largest clones.

The chain was built from TRBV2 and TRBJ2-1, and TRBD1 may be the D gene, going by 5 matching bases. This sequence originates from a woman in her sixties with cholangiocarcinoma. Some clones in this sample may be carry-over from other donors' samples. Sequencing was performed on peripheral blood, taken from a patient treated with proton-based radiotherapy. CDR3 protein: CASQDRQSYNEQFF. The bases read TGTGCCAGCCAAGACCGACAGTCCTACAATGAGCAGTTCTTC.